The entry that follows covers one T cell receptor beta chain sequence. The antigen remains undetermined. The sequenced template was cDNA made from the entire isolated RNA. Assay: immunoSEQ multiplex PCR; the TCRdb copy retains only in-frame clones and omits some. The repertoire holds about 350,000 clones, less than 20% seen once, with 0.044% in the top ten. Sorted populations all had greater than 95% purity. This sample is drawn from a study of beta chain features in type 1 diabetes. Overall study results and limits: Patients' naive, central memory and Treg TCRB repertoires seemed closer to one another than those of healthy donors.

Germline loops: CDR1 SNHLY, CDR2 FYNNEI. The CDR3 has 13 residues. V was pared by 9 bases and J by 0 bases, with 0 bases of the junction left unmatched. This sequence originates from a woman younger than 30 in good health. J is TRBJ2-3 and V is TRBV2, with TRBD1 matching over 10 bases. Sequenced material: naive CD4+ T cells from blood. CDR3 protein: CARGQGSTDTQYF. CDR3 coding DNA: TGTGCCAGGGGACAGGGGAGCACAGATACGCAGTATTTT.